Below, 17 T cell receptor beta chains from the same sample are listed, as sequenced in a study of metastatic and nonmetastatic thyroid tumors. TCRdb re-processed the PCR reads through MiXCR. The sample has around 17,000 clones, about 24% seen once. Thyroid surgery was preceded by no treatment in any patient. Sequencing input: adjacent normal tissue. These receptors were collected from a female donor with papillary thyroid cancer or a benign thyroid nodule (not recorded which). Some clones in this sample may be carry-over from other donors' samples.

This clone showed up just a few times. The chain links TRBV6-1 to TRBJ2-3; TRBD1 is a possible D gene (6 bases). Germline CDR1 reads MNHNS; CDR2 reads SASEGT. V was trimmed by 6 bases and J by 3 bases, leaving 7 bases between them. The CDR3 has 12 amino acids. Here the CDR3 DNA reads TGTGCCAGCAGCGACAGGACAGATACGCAGTATTTT. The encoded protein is CASSDRTDTQYF.

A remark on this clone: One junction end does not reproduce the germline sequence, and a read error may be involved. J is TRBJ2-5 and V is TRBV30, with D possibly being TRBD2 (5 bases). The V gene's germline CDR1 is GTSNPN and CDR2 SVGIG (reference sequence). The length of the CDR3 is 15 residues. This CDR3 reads CAWSVAGLIQVTQYF. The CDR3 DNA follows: TGTGCCTGGAGTGTCGCAGGACTCATACAAGTGACCCAGTACTTC.

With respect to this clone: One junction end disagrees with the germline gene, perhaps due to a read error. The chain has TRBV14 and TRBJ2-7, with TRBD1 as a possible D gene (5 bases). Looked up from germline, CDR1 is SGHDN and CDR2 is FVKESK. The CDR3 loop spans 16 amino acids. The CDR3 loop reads CASSQTAYMGLYEQYF. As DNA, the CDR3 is TGTGCCAGCAGCCAGACAGCTTACATGGGTCTCTACGAGCAATACTTC.

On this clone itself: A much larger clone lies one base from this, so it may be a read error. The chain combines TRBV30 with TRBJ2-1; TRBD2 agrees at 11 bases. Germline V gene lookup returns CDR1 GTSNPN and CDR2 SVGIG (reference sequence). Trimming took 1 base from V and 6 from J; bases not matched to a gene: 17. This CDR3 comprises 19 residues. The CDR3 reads CAWSEPPGLAEVSLNEQFF. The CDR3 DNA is TGTGCCTGGAGTGAACCACCGGGACTAGCGGAAGTTTCCCTCAATGAGCAGTTCTTC.

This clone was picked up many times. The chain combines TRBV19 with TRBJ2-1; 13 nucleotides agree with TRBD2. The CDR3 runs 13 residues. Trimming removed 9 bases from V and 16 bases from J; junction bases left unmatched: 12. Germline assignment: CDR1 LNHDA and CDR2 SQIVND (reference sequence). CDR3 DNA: TGTGCCAGCGCCGGACTAGCGGGAGTGGGAGACTTCTTC. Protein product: CASAGLAGVGDFF.

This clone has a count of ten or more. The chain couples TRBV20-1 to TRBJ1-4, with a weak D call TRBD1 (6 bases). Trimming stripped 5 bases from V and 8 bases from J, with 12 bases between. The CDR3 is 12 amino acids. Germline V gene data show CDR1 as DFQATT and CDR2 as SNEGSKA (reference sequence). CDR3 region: CSAHFTGEKLFF. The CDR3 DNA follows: TGCAGTGCTCACTTTACAGGGGAAAAACTGTTTTTT.

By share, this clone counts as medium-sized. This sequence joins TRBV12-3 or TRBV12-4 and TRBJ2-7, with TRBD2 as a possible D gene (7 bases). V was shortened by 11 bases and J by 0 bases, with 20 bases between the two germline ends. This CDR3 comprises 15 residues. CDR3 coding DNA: TGTGCCTCCGCTGGGGGGGCGACTAACTCCTACGAGCAGTACTTC. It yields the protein CASAGGATNSYEQYF.

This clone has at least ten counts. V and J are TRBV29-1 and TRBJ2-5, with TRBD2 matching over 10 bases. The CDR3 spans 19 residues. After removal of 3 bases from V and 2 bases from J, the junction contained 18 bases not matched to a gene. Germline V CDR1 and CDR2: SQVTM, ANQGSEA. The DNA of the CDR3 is TGCAGCGTTGATCCCAATACTAGCGGGGAATTGCAACGACAAGAGACCCAGTACTTC. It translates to CSVDPNTSGELQRQETQYF.

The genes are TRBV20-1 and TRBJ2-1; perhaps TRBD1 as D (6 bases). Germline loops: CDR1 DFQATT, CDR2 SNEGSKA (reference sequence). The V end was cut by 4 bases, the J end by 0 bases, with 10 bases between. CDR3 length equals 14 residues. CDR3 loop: CSAMRGSSYNEQFF. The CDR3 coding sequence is TGCAGTGCTATGAGGGGGAGCTCCTACAATGAGCAGTTCTTC.

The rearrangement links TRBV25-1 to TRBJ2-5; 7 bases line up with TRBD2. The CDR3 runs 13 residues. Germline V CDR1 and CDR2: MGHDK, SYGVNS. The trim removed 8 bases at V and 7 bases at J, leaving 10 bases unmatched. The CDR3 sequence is CASWGGGLGTQYF. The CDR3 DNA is TGTGCCAGCTGGGGGGGTGGATTAGGGACCCAGTACTTC. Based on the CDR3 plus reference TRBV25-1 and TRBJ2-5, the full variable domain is EADIYQTPRYLVIGTGKKITLECSQTMGHDKMYWYQQDPGMELHLIHYSYGVNSTEKGDLSSESTVSRIRTEHFPLTLESARPSHTSQYLCASWGGGLGTQYFGPGTRLLVL.

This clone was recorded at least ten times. The CDR3 is CAWSRPIYGYTF. The CDR3, as DNA: TGTGCCTGGAGTCGACCCATCTATGGCTACACCTTC. The chain is built from TRBV30 and TRBJ1-2; D not resolved. Germline V gene data show CDR1 as GTSNPN and CDR2 as SVGIG (reference sequence). The CDR3 has 12 amino acids. V gave up 2 bases and J gave up 4 bases, with 8 bases separating them.

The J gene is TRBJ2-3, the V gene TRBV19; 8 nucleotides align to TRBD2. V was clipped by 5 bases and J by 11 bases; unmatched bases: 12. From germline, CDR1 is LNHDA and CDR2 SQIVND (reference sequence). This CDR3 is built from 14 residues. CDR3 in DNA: TGTGCCAGTAGTCTTGGACTAGCCTCTGAGGGGCAGTATTTT. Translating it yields CASSLGLASEGQYF.

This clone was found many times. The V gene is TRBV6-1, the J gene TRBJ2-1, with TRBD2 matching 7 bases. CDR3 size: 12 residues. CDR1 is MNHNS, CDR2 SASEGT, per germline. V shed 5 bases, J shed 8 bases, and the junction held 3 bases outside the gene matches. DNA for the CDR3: TGTGCCAGCAGTTACAGCGGGGATGAGCAGTTCTTC. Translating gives CASSYSGDEQFF.

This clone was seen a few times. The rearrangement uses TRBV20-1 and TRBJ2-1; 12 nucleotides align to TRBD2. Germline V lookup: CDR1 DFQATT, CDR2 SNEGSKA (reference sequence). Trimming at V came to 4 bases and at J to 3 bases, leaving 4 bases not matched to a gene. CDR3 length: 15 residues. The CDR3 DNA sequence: TGCAGTGCTACCGGACTAGCGGGGAGCTACAATGAGCAGTTCTTC. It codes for CSATGLAGSYNEQFF.

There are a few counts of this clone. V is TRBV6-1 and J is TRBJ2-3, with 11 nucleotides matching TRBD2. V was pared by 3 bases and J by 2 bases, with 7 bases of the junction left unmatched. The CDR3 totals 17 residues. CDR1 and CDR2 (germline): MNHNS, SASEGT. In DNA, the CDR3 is TGTGCCAGCAGTGAGACTAGCGGGATTCGTCCCACAGATACGCAGTATTTT. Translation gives CASSETSGIRPTDTQYF.

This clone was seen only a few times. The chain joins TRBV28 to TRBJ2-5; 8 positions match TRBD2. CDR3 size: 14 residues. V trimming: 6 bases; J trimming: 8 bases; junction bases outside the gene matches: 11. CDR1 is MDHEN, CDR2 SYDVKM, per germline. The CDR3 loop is CASRGLASKGTQYF. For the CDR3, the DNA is TGTGCCAGCAGAGGACTAGCATCAAAAGGAACCCAGTACTTC.

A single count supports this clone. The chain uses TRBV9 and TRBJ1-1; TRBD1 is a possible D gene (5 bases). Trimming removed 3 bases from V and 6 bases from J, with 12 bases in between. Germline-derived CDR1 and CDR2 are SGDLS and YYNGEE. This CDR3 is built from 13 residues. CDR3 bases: TGTGCCAGCAGCGCTGAGGACAATTCTGAAGCTTTCTTT. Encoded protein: CASSAEDNSEAFF.